This TCR beta chain was sequenced during a study of T cell responses to AZD1222 COVID-19 vaccine. Some clones are missing from TCRdb's copy, which holds only in-frame ones; the method was immunoSEQ multiplex PCR. The sample includes some 95,000 clones, 65% to 90% of them seen just once. V was shortened by 4 bases and J by 2 bases, with 7 bases between the two germline ends. The CDR3 totals 13 residues. The germline V gene encodes CDR1 LNHDA and CDR2 SQIVND (reference sequence). This specimen was peripheral blood, taken on day 0 of AZD1222 vaccination. This TCR derives from an adult in good health. The chain combines TRBV19 with TRBJ2-3, with D tentatively TRBD2 (5 bases). CDR3 loop: CASSSGLTDTQYF. The CDR3 DNA reads TGTGCCAGTAGTAGTGGACTCACAGATACGCAGTATTTT.